This T cell receptor beta chain derives from a study of cytomegalovirus exposure and HLA in healthy donors (dated by TCRdb to the late 2010s). Background on the whole study: An earlier analysis of several hundred of the donors reported about 300 Gb of sequence data and 117 million unique TCR beta sequences obtained from about 179 million T cells. About 300 gigabases of sequencing data and approximately 84 million unique TCR sequences were included in an early release covering under 650 HLA-typed donors. Of the 350 to 400 genotyped donors, over 65% fell in the genetic ancestry cluster associated with self-reported Caucasian donors. The aim of the study was to test whether cataloging public T cell receptors could identify signatures of past pathogen exposure. The study used immunosequencing to profile the T cell repertoires of more than 650 subjects and linked those repertoires to cytomegalovirus serostatus. A separate validation cohort of about 110 different subjects was used in addition to the roughly 670-subject first cohort. The study combined high-throughput TCR immunosequencing, statistical association of individual TCRs with disease status, and machine learning to predict cytomegalovirus infection status. To study patterns of TCR occurrence, a later analysis re-analyzed previously published TCR beta repertoires from 666 donors and added high-resolution HLA genotyping. In the later analysis, no new phenotypic data were used to find candidate immune exposures; instead, reliance was placed on TCR beta sequences and their occurrence across donors. In an earlier analysis of 587 of the donors, high-throughput TCR beta sequencing was used to judge whether each TCR beta V gene segment behaved as functional or pseudogenic. Alongside the repertoire data, information on donor age, sex, ethnicity and CMV serostatus was compiled. A later genetic analysis used genome-wide SNP genotypes for about 65% of the roughly 670 donors, treating that subset as a discovery cohort. All discovery cohort repertoires had been generated using a single sequencing platform. HLA typing included class I and class II loci at four-digit resolution. The number of typed donors differed by locus: roughly 620-630 for A, B, C, DRB1 and DQB1; some 500 for DQA1; 606 for DPA1; and around 470 for DPB1. Roughly 5 DR-DQ haplotypes were handled as single units for association and clustering, since linkage in the cohort was strong. Across around 400 genotyped donors of the cohort, an average of about 250,000 unique TCR beta nucleotide sequences per donor were sequenced, and around 20% of those sequences were non-productive. Broad study findings and their caveats: Roughly uniform sequencing depth across donors was assumed in presence/absence analyses, although this assumption may not hold. Because some donors lacked HLA typing at each locus, the association tests relied only on the typed subset. Cytomegalovirus status was reported to be diagnosed by the classifier with high specificity and sensitivity in both the original and validation cohorts. A later analysis associated about 17,000 TCR beta sequences with specific HLA alleles at a false discovery rate of 0.05. In a later analysis, HLA-associated TCR beta chains were found to be more clonally expanded and to have lower generation probabilities than equally common non-associated chains. Correlated functional status among segregating V segments might reflect linkage disequilibrium, but an unknown experimental factor could not be ruled out. A further reported finding was that TCR beta sequences accurately predicted the HLA-A and HLA-B alleles for most subjects in the first cohort. In an earlier analysis of approximately 590 of the donors, most TCR beta V segments appeared in productive rearrangements about 90% or about 30% of the time, broadly matching IMGT annotations. Only TCR beta chains were sequenced in this cohort, and the absence of alpha or paired-chain data limited detectable features. In the study, 150 to 200 TCR beta chains were listed as associated with cytomegalovirus. According to a later analysis, most CMV-associated TCR beta chains appeared to be HLA-restricted, and the HLA associations seemed to be driven largely by CMV exposure. A group of highly shared sequence variants was considered likely to be a technical artifact of the sequencing pipeline. In a later analysis, TCR association rates were found to vary across HLA loci, with the most associated TCRs seen for DRB1 alleles and the fewest for HLA-C alleles. According to the authors, the approach could potentially be generalized to other disease states and immunological phenotypes. In a later genetic analysis, a missense DCLRE1C variant was associated with V-gene and J-gene trimming of TCR beta chains, and the association was replicated in an independent cohort. A few of the identified cytomegalovirus-associated TCR beta chains were confirmed in vitro to be specific for cytomegalovirus antigens. Some IMGT-functional V segments, including TRBV6-2 and TRBV6-3, could not be distinguished by the 87-base-pair reads and were therefore excluded. Assigning TCR associations to individual alleles was difficult when HLA alleles, especially DR and DQ, strongly co-occurred. Compared with the approximately 710-donor mean, donors in an Asian-associated ancestry cluster had fewer N-insertions in productive TCRs, according to a later genetic analysis. Because counts were too low, roughly 18 rarely observed V segments, including chromosome 9 orphons, were left out of the earlier analysis of some 640 of the donors. While some public TCRs were present in many individuals, most TCR sequences turned up only very rarely across donors. For the cohort, immune exposure information was limited to CMV serostatus. In a later analysis, several top co-occurrence clusters were reported to appear linked to parvovirus B19, influenza, CMV and Epstein-Barr virus.

Remarks on this clone: Its antigen is currently not known. The record has no base qualities; no much larger clone is one base away.

In total, over 600 healthy bone marrow donors made up the cohort. All cohort members were sampled while nominally healthy, although unrecorded immune exposures were likely present. The donor tested CMV seropositive, placing the donor among the roughly 300 seropositive members of the cohort. A peripheral blood sample was provided by each donor, and peripheral blood mononuclear cells were used for TCR beta sequencing. Genomic DNA extraction from the blood cell samples was performed with the Qiagen DNeasy Blood Extraction Kit. The receptor library was made with the immunoSEQ multiplex PCR assay. For the multiplex PCR, a mixture combining 60 forward primers for TCR Vbeta segments and 13 reverse primers for TCR Jbeta segments was used. Amplification of the CDR3 region of rearranged TCR beta genes was performed with a multiplex PCR assay on genomic DNA. Amplified TCR beta libraries were sequenced as 87-base-pair reads on the Illumina HiSeq System. Processing in the source paper ran as follows. Across the 640 or so repertoires, a later analysis counted 75 million to 90 million unique TCR beta chains, some 11 million of which were shared by at least two donors. A nearest-neighbor algorithm error-corrected the raw reads and collapsed the reads into unique sequences, merging closely related sequences to remove PCR and sequencing errors. CDR3 sequences were aligned to IMGT reference sequences to assign V, D and J gene segments. For a sequence to be retained, a match of at least six nucleotides to both a V gene segment and a J gene segment was required. A rearrangement was called productive if the CDR3 had no stop codons and remained in frame with V and J, and every other rearrangement was called non-productive. CDR3 was defined by IMGT convention, running from the second conserved V-encoded cysteine to the conserved J-encoded phenylalanine. The earlier analysis of about 620 of the donors excluded sequences that lacked an unambiguous match to a single V gene segment. In an earlier analysis of several hundred of the donors, V segments were called functional above 56.7% productive rearrangements and were called segregating when the between-donor standard deviation exceeded 5%. A statistical classification framework was built for diagnosing cytomegalovirus status from the catalog of TCR beta chain sequences. In a later analysis, V and J genes were assigned by comparing TCR nucleotide sequences against IMGT/GENE-DB human TR gene sequences. The TCRdist pipeline was used in a later analysis to assign CDR3 sequences and most-parsimonious VDJ recombination scenarios. In a later analysis, every TCR beta chain was defined by the combination of its CDR3 amino acid sequence and its V-gene family, and reads without a unique V-gene family were dropped. As a way to deal with suspected cross-contamination and a sequencing artifact, a later analysis dropped 592 nucleotide sequences that were highly shared and had low generation probability. A later analysis calculated a clonal expansion index for each public chain from normalized within-repertoire ranks of inferred template counts. Generation probabilities in a later analysis came from a VDJ recombination model fitted to out-of-frame rearrangements, and those results were checked against IGoR. A later analysis scored TCR-TCR, TCR-HLA and TCR-CMV co-occurrence with hypergeometric tests, applying a repertoire-size bias correction to TCR pairs. A later analysis estimated false discovery rates by permuting HLA or CMV assignments 20 times. A later analysis grouped co-occurring TCRs with DBSCAN, adding TCRdist sequence similarity when clustering within HLA-allele-positive subsets. Repertoires with fewer than 30,000 or more than 120,000 public chains, plus five repertoires with anomalous nucleotide sharing, were excluded from co-occurrence clustering. In TCRdb, the immuneACCESS table is reduced to in-frame sequences with V and J assigned. These tables do not hold every clone; where another copy was compared, an unresolved V gene accounts for under half, and the others remain unexplained. V and J calls and clone size are as listed in that table; D and trimming were resolved from the DNA. Within this sample are 120,000 or so clones, with approximately 87% of them counted one time only. The top ten constitute about 20% of the sample.

The germline V gene provides CDR1 MDHEN and CDR2 SYDVKM. Here V drops 5 bases and J drops 5 bases, and the junction holds 10 bases not matched to any gene. The CDR3 starts with the cysteine, ends with the phenylalanine, and has 15 residues. Only the CDR3 region is kept as DNA, spanning 45 bases read in frame from base 1. The receptor was isolated from a man aged 18 to 30 in good health and CMV-seropositive. The sequence joins TRBV28 to TRBJ1-1, with 8 central nucleotides matching TRBD1. Sample: PBMCs. The CDR3 loop reads CASSAPLDRATEAFF. The nucleotide sequence reads as follows: TGTGCCAGCAGTGCGCCACTGGACAGGGCAACTGAAGCTTTCTTT.